This T cell receptor (beta chain) comes out of a study of low-dose radiotherapy and immunotherapy resistance in tumors. Time point noted: after trial treatment. Treatment here: LDRT plus nivolumab, ipilimumab, low-dose cyclophosphamide and aspirin (RACIN trial). This clonotype has at least ten counts. With TRAV- and TRBV-specific primers, first-strand cDNA was made, covering the alpha and beta chains. A roughly 20-cycle PCR with a constant-region primer and V-primer adapter amplified TCRs. TCRdb independently ran MiXCR on the reads; one entry per CDR3 protein. The data hold around 80,000 distinct CDR3 sequences, with roughly 17% observed a single time. The CDR3 is made up of 13 amino acids. Trimming cost V 0 bases and J 4 bases, with 6 bases left between them. Germline V gives CDR1 LGHDT, CDR2 YNNKEL (reference sequence).

The receptor's source is a male donor with prostate cancer. Sequences were derived from PBMCs, sampled after low-dose radiotherapy plus immunotherapy. This sequence joins TRBV3-1 and TRBJ2-5; D gene ambiguous. The CDR3 coding sequence is TGTGCCAGCAGCCAAGATCTGAGAGAGACCCAGTACTTC. Its protein is CASSQDLRETQYF.